Included here is one T cell receptor beta chain sequence, with context. Its matching antigen is unknown. The protocol was immunoSEQ multiplex PCR, while the TCRdb copy is restricted to in-frame clones and leaves out a portion. The sample contains 70,000 to 90,000 clones, 78% of which appear only once. These data come from a study of memory CD4+ T cells and cytomegalovirus serostatus. The study, taken as a whole, reports: About 40% of the roughly 160 known CMV-associated TCRbeta sequences appeared in CD4+ memory.

Single viable CD3+CD4+CD8-CD45RO+ cells were sorted as the memory CD4+ T cells. This clonotype originated in an adult in good health and CMV-seropositive. Material: memory CD4+ T cells from blood.

In nucleotides, the CDR3 is TGCGCCAGCAGCCAAGATGGGGGGCAAGGCACCGGGGAGCTGTTTTTT. Protein: CASSQDGGQGTGELFF. The V and J genes are TRBV4-3 and TRBJ2-2; D may correspond to TRBD1 or TRBD2 (6 bases each). The length of the CDR3 is 16 residues. Germline assignment: CDR1 LGHNA and CDR2 YSLEER. Trimming pared 0 bases from V and 4 bases from J, leaving 12 bases between.